The T cell receptor beta chain described here comes from a study of cytomegalovirus exposure and HLA in healthy donors. Vbeta (60) and Jbeta (13) primers were used in the PCR. The table came from immunoSEQ multiplex PCR; TCRdb's copy has only in-frame clones and leaves some out. The data show some 150,000 clones, about 79% seen once. The study, taken as a whole, reports: Fewer N-insertions than the roughly 670-donor mean were reportedly shown by an Asian-associated ancestry cluster in a later analysis.

A remark on this clone: The target antigen is unknown.

The specimen was PBMCs. This sequence originates from a female donor in good health and CMV-seropositive.

The CDR3: CASSGRDSEKLFF. The CDR3 DNA reads TGTGCCAGCAGCGGCCGGGACAGCGAAAAACTGTTTTTT. The chain recombines TRBV9 with TRBJ1-4, with 7 bases aligning to TRBD1. With V trimmed by 3 bases and J by 8 bases, 4 bases remained unmatched. The CDR3 length is 13 residues. Germline lookup yields CDR1 SGDLS and CDR2 YYNGEE.